Given below is one T cell receptor (beta chain) in context. Its antigen is not identified. Collection occurred without any documented infections or immune events in donors. The data are from a study of identifying expanded T cells in peripheral blood. Study outcomes and limitations: Technical replicates showed roughly 1.2 changed clones; around 2 weeks about 16.4; four weeks 19.

The repertoire was sequenced with immunoSEQ multiplex PCR; TCRdb's copy has only in-frame clones and lacks some. This repertoire shows approximately 100,000 clones, around 90% found once; its top ten account for approximately 18%. This CDR3 is 15 amino acids long. Germline V lookup: CDR1 MNHEY, CDR2 SVGAGI. V was cut by 6 bases and J by 0 bases, with 12 bases left in between. The chain is built from TRBV6-5 and TRBJ2-1; D may be TRBD2 (7 bases). The clonotype was recovered from a person aged 18 to 75 in good health. The material sequenced was blood. CDR3 DNA: TGTGCCAGCAGCGATCGGGGGGCCTCCTACAATGAGCAGTTCTTC. Translating it yields CASSDRGASYNEQFF.